Below, one TCR beta chain is given with its context. What antigen it recognizes has not been identified. Base qualities are not at hand, and no much larger clone is one base apart. These data belong to a study of blood T cell repertoires in COVID-19 (TCRdb year 2020). With regard to the full study: Recovered participants in ImmuneRACE Cohort 3 were defined as having two consecutive negative NP/OP PCR tests, clearance from a healthcare professional, or resolution of symptoms. Deeply sampled blood TCRbeta repertoires from subjects exposed to, actively infected with, or recovered from COVID-19 were included in the dataset. The prospective study material was composed of cDNA or gDNA derived from T cells, B-cell-depleted T cells, or PBMCs. A freely available public database, intended as a resource for researchers studying the immune response to SARS-CoV-2, is where the repertoires were released. Samples covering the acute and convalescent phases of COVID-19 were provided by collaborators in the United States, Italy and Spain. Nearly every sample came with metadata listing a de-identified subject ID, COVID-19 status, age in years and sex. Where available, HLA class I and class II types were taken from metadata supplied by the sample provider and were not determined by assay-based typing. Samples were obtained from the ongoing ImmuneRACE study (first 160 participants) and from over 1,000 subjects provided by 6 global collaborators.

Results the study describes overall, beyond this receptor: The quantity of clinical and demographic metadata differed by source and by participant and was supplied without curation.

The immunoSEQ Assay, a bias-controlled multiplex PCR, was used to amplify TCRbeta CDR3 regions from genomic DNA. On the study's bioinformatics: The number of nucleated cells in each sample was estimated from the amplification of reference gene primers within the assay. Sequence reads were collapsed and filtered to measure the absolute abundance of every unique TCRbeta CDR3 rearrangement. For each sample, productive Simpson clonality was calculated as the square root of Simpson's diversity index across productive rearrangements. Sourced from immuneACCESS, this table was stored by TCRdb with only in-frame sequences that have V and J called. A share of the clones is absent; for the studies checked, an unresolved V gene accounts for under half, and the remainder has no known explanation. V, J and clone size are those of that table, while D and trimming were read from the DNA. In all, the sample holds approximately 250,000 clones, and more than 75% of those were seen once. Of the sample, around 2% falls within the top ten clones.

Enrolling through a virtual design, the prospective study's participants ranged in age from roughly 18 to 95 years and lived across 20 to 25 United States geographic areas. In the prospective study, participants were assigned to cohorts based on the clinical history participants reported in a screening survey and a study questionnaire. Mobile phlebotomists in the prospective study collected whole blood, serum and a nasopharyngeal or oropharyngeal swab from every participant. Over a roughly 2-month period, participants in the prospective study had the option of providing additional blood draws and questionnaires. Before DNA extraction, prospective study blood samples were shipped either frozen or at room temperature. V is shortened by 7 bases, J by 2 bases, and the region joining them spans 10 bases. Reading from cysteine to phenylalanine, the CDR3 counts 13 amino acids. Solely the CDR3 DNA is kept, with 39 bases framed from the first base. The germline V gene (reference sequence) provides CDR1 LNHDA and CDR2 SQIVND.

The sequence is built from TRBV19 and TRBJ2-3; TRBD2 is perhaps the D gene, given 5 matching bases. Sequences were obtained from PBMCs or T cells enriched from blood (not recorded which). The TCR was taken from a woman aged 55-70 years in a cohort exposed to, infected with or recovered from COVID-19 (not recorded which). The CDR3 region: CASKPSHTDTQYF. The bases read TGTGCCAGTAAGCCTAGCCACACAGATACGCAGTATTTT.